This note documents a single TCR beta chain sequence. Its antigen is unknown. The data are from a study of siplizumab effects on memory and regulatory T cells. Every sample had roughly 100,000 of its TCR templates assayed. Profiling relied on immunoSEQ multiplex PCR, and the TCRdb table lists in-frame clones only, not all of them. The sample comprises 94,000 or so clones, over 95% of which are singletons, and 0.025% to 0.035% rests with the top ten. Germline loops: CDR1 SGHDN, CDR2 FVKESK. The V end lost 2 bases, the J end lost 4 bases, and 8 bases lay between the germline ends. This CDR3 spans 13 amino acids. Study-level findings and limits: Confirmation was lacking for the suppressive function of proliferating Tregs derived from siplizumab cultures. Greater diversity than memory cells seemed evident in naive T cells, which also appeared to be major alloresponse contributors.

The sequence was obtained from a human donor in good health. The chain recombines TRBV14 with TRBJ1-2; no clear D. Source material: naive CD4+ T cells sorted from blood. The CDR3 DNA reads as TGTGCCAGCAGCCAACGGGCGGTCTATGGCTACACCTTC. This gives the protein CASSQRAVYGYTF.